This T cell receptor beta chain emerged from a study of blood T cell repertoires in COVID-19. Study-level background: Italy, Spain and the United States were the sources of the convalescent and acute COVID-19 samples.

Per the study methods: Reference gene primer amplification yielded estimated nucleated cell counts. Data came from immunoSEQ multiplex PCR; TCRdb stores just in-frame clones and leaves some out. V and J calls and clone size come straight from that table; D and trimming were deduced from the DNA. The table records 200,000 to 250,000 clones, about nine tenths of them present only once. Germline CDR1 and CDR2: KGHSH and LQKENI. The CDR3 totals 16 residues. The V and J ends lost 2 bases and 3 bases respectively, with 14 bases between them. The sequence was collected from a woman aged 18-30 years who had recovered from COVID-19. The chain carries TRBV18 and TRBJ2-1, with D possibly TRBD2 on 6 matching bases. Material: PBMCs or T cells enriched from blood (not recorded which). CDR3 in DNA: TGTGCCAGCTCACCAAGTTACGGGACTCTCTACAATGAGCAGTTCTTC. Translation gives CASSPSYGTLYNEQFF.